This T cell receptor beta chain derives from a study of T cell clonotyping in hematopoietic cell transplantation. Turning to the study itself: Recipient samples before transplant were obtained post-cytoreduction.

Findings of the study overall: Cells were unsorted, so CD4 and CD8 contributions were not separated.

CDR1 and CDR2 (germline): MRHNA, SNTAGT. The germline V and J ends were trimmed by 0 bases and 7 bases, with 9 bases remaining between them. The CDR3 loop spans 13 amino acids. Time point indicated: recipient sample about 28 days before transplant, after cytoreduction. The protocol was immunoSEQ multiplex PCR, while the TCRdb copy is restricted to in-frame clones and leaves out a portion. The data hold roughly 44,000 clones, with 75% to 90% observed a single time. As regards this clone: Its antigen is as yet unknown.

The sequences come from peripheral blood mononuclear cells, collected before stem cell transplant. This receptor was obtained from a man aged 55-75 years with acute myeloid leukemia. Some clones in this sample may be carry-over from other donors' samples. The chain has TRBV6-4 and TRBJ1-2; D is uncertain. In nucleotides, the CDR3 is TGTGCCAGCAGTGACTCGGGCCGATCTGGCTACACCTTC. Residues: CASSDSGRSGYTF.